Listed here are 20 T cell receptor beta chains from one sample, sequenced in a study of T cell responses to AZD1222 COVID-19 vaccine. The table came from immunoSEQ multiplex PCR; TCRdb's copy has only in-frame clones and leaves some out. The data hold roughly 100,000 clones, with 88% observed a single time. Source: peripheral blood, taken on day 0 of AZD1222 vaccination. The receptors were sampled from an adult in good health.

The chain carries TRBV19 and TRBJ1-5, with no clear D. CDR1 and CDR2 (germline): LNHDA, SQIVND (reference sequence). The CDR3 contains 13 residues. The ends were cut back, 7 bases at V and 0 bases at J, with 7 bases in the middle. CDR3 sequence reads: CASTIGSNQPQHF. CDR3 in DNA: TGTGCCAGTACCATCGGTAGCAATCAGCCCCAGCATTTT.

The chain carries TRBV19 and TRBJ2-1, with TRBD2 as a possible D gene (5 bases). The CDR3 has 14 amino acids. Germline V CDR1 and CDR2: LNHDA, SQIVND (reference sequence). Trimming removed 7 bases at V and 6 bases at J, with 16 bases between. CDR3 protein: CASTAENTLNEQFF. The CDR3 coding sequence is TGTGCCAGTACAGCGGAGAATACCCTCAATGAGCAGTTCTTC.

The gene calls are TRBV6-1 and TRBJ1-2; a possible D gene is TRBD1 (6 bases). V lost 0 bases and J lost 5, with 13 bases in between. Germline CDR1 is MNHNS and CDR2 is SASEGT. This CDR3 has 15 residues. As DNA, the CDR3 is TGTGCCAGCAGTGAAGCTCAGGGGCTGGAGTATGGCTACACCTTC. Translating it yields CASSEAQGLEYGYTF.

V and J are TRBV6-2 or TRBV6-3 and TRBJ2-3, with unresolved D. Germline assignment: CDR1 MNHEY and CDR2 SVGEGT. The CDR3 covers 12 residues. Between the trimmed V and J ends, which lost 4 bases and 0 bases, there was a span of 2 bases. CDR3 coding DNA: TGTGCCAGCAGTTGGAGCACAGATACGCAGTATTTT. It is translated as CASSWSTDTQYF.

This clone has just a few counts. The chain combines TRBV6-2 or TRBV6-3 with TRBJ1-4; a weak D match, TRBD1 (5 bases). Trimming took off 3 bases at V and 1 base at J, with 9 bases between the two ends. Germline CDR1 is MNHEY and CDR2 is SVGEGT. This CDR3 comprises 15 residues. CDR3 sequence reads: CASSYRGETNEKLFF. Here the CDR3 DNA reads TGTGCCAGCAGTTATCGAGGGGAAACTAATGAAAAACTGTTTTTT.

The rearrangement links TRBV10-2 to TRBJ1-5; 9 bases are shared with TRBD1. The CDR3 spans 14 residues. V was clipped by 5 bases and J by 7 bases; unmatched bases: 6. The germline CDR1 and CDR2 sequences are WSHSY and SAAADI. DNA for the CDR3: TGCGCCAGCAGTCCGAGGGACAGGGAACAGCCCCAGCATTTT. Protein: CASSPRDREQPQHF.

The gene calls are TRBV9 and TRBJ2-3; 8 bases fit TRBD2. The CDR3 consists of 15 residues. CDR1 SGDLS and CDR2 YYNGEE come from the germline V gene. The ends lost 2 bases at V and 2 bases at J; junction bases unmatched: 4. This chain's CDR3 is CASSVTSGVTDTQYF. DNA for the CDR3: TGTGCCAGCAGCGTCACTAGCGGCGTCACAGATACGCAGTATTTT.

In this sample, this clone turned up once. The V call is TRBV6-4, the J call TRBJ2-1, with TRBD2 identical over 10 bases. The V and J ends lost 2 bases and 0 bases, in that order; junction bases with no gene match: 13. CDR1 is MRHNA and CDR2 is SNTAGT in the germline V gene. This CDR3 is 20 amino acids long. In DNA form, the CDR3 reads TGTGCCAGCAGTGACAGGGGAGGTAGCGGGAGGACAAGCTCCTACAATGAGCAGTTCTTC. Amino acids: CASSDRGGSGRTSSYNEQFF.

This clone showed up just once. J is TRBJ1-5 and V is TRBV18; possible D gene TRBD1, 5 bases. The V and J ends lost 5 bases and 2 bases respectively, with 7 bases between them. This CDR3 is 13 amino acids long. The germline gives CDR1 KGHSH, CDR2 LQKENI. The CDR3 protein is CASSGGGNQPQHF. In DNA form, the CDR3 reads TGTGCCAGCTCAGGAGGGGGCAATCAGCCCCAGCATTTT.

This sequence joins TRBV27 and TRBJ2-7; 12 positions agree with TRBD2. CDR1 and CDR2 from the germline V gene are MNHEY and SMNVEV (reference sequence). The CDR3 has 15 amino acids. V dropped 5 bases and J dropped 10; count of bases not matched to a gene: 12. CDR3 sequence: CASSQSRLAGVYQYF. CDR3 nucleotide sequence: TGTGCCAGCAGTCAGAGCCGACTAGCGGGAGTGTATCAGTACTTC.

CDR3 amino acids: CASSTGTNLAKNIQYF. The DNA of the CDR3 is TGTGCCAGCAGTACCGGGACGAATTTAGCCAAAAACATTCAGTACTTC. The J gene is TRBJ2-4, the V gene TRBV11-2; tentatively, D is TRBD1 or TRBD2 (5 bases each). CDR3 length: 16 residues. Germline CDR1 reads SGHAT; CDR2 reads FQNNGV. Trimming shortened V by 6 bases and J by 0 bases, and 15 bases separated the two germline ends.

The genes are TRBV28 and TRBJ2-1, with unresolved D. Germline V gene data show CDR1 as MDHEN and CDR2 as SYDVKM. The germline V and J ends were trimmed by 4 bases and 6 bases, with 13 bases remaining between them. The CDR3 is 14 amino acids. The CDR3 region is CASSYSMFGNEQFF. The CDR3 DNA is TGTGCCAGCAGTTACTCGATGTTCGGCAATGAGCAGTTCTTC.

V is TRBV7-2 and J is TRBJ2-1, with 13 bases matching TRBD2. This CDR3 is 16 amino acids long. Germline V gene sequence: CDR1 SGHTA, CDR2 FQGNSA. With 5 bases clipped from V and 8 bases from J, the junction kept 9 bases outside the gene matches. The CDR3 reads CASSTRTSGSFYEQFF. The CDR3 DNA sequence: TGTGCCAGCAGCACTAGGACTAGCGGGAGTTTTTATGAGCAGTTCTTC.

J is TRBJ1-1 and V is TRBV18, with 9 bases aligning to TRBD1. Germline V gene lookup returns CDR1 KGHSH and CDR2 LQKENI. The CDR3 covers 14 residues. Germline trimming cut 3 bases from V and 6 bases from J; bases unmatched to any gene: 5. The CDR3 region has the DNA TGTGCCAGCTCACCGGGACAGGGATCCGCTGAAGCTTTCTTT. Translating gives CASSPGQGSAEAFF.

This sequence joins TRBV7-9 and TRBJ1-2, with D possibly TRBD1 on 5 matching bases. CDR1 is SEHNR and CDR2 is FQNEAQ in the germline V gene (reference sequence). The CDR3 is 15 amino acids. Trimming left V 4 bases short and J 6 bases short, with 18 bases between. The CDR3 loop reads CASSSTPGAVNGYTF. The CDR3 region has the DNA TGTGCCAGCAGCTCAACCCCCGGGGCAGTTAATGGCTACACCTTC.

The V and J genes are TRBV12-5 and TRBJ2-7, with TRBD2 as a possible D gene (5 bases). CDR3 length equals 14 residues. Deletions cut 6 bases from V and 3 bases from J, with 15 bases between. In germline, CDR1 is LGHNT, CDR2 FRNRAP. CDR3 sequence: CASGSPTGYYEQYF. In DNA, the CDR3 is TGTGCTAGTGGCTCCCCAACGGGGTACTACGAGCAGTACTTC.

The chain is built from TRBV7-2 and TRBJ2-5, with a tentative D call TRBD2 (6 bases). Germline CDR1 is SGHTA and CDR2 is FQGNSA. Trimming stripped 0 bases from V and 4 bases from J, with 6 bases between. The CDR3 is 13 amino acids. The CDR3: CASSLAGGETQYF. CDR3 nucleotide sequence: TGTGCCAGCAGCTTAGCCGGGGGAGAGACCCAGTACTTC.

DNA of the CDR3: TGTGCCAGCAACACTCCCGAATACGGAAACACCATATATTTT. Translating it yields CASNTPEYGNTIYF. V is TRBV7-2 and J is TRBJ1-3; D call uncertain. Germline lookup yields CDR1 SGHTA and CDR2 FQGNSA. CDR3 size: 14 residues. The V end lost 7 bases, the J end lost 4 bases, and 14 bases lay between the germline ends. The full variable domain, its missing parts supplied by reference TRBV7-2 and TRBJ1-3, is GAGVSQSPSNKVTEKGKDVELRCDPISGHTALYWYRQSLGQGLEFLIYFQGNSAPDKSGLPSDRFSAERTGGSVSTLTIQRTQQEDSAVYLCASNTPEYGNTIYFGEGSWLTVV.

This clone has more than one count but fewer than ten. This chain connects TRBV7-2 to TRBJ2-7; TRBD2 matches 15 bases. V gave up 5 bases and J gave up 7 bases; unmatched junction bases: 12. The CDR3 is 17 amino acids. Looked up from germline, CDR1 is SGHTA and CDR2 is FQGNSA. CDR3 DNA sequence: TGTGCCAGCAGCCCAACCCGGACTAGCGGGGGGGCAAAAGAGCAGTACTTC. It translates to CASSPTRTSGGAKEQYF.

The chain has TRBV29-1 and TRBJ2-3; 7 nucleotides match TRBD1. Germline V gene sequence: CDR1 SQVTM, CDR2 ANQGSEA. The CDR3 covers 11 residues. V lost 3 bases and J lost 8; bases outside the gene matches: 2. Here the CDR3 DNA reads TGCAGCGTTGAGCCAGGGGGTACGCAGTATTTT. Its translation: CSVEPGGTQYF.